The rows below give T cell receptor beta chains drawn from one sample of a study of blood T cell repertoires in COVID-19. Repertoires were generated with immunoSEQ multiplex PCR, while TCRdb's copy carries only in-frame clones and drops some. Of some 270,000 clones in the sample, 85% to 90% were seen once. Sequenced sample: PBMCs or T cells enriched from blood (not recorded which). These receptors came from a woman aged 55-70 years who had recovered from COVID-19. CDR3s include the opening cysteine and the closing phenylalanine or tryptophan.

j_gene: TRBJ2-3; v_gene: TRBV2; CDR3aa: CASAGGPASTDTQYF
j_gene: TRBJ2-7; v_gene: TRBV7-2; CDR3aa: CASSSGLAASYEQYF
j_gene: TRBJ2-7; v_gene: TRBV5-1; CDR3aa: CASSLWGEFYEQYF
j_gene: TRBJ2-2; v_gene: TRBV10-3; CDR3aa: CAISVKAGRASGELFF
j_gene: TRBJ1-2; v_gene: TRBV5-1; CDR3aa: CASSLNRGETGYTF
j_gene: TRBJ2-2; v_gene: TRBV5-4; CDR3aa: CASSSMSGELFF
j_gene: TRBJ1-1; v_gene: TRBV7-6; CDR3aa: CASSPEDRGNTEAFF
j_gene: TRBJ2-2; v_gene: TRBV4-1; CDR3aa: CASSPPGLAGGWTGELFF
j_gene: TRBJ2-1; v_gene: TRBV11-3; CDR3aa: CASSSKSGSSYNEQFF
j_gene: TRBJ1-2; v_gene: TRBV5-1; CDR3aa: CASSRDGSQGKYDYGYTF
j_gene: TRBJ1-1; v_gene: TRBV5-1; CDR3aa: CASSLQGSEAFF
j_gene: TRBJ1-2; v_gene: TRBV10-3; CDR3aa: CATRGVDYGYTF
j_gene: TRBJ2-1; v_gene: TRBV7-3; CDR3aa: CASSLERGSYNEQFF
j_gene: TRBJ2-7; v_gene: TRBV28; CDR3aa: CASSFFMRSYEQYF
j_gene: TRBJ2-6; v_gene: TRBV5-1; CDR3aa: CASSMTGTGANVLTF
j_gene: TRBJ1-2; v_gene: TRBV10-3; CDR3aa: CAISESTGAGGYTF
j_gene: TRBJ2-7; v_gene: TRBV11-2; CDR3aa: CASSLVLGGNEQYF
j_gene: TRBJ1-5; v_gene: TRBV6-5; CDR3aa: CASRAGGYSNQPQHF
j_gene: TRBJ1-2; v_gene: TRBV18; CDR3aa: CASSGSRSGYTF
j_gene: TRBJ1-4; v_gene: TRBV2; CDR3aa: CASKDRDEKLFF
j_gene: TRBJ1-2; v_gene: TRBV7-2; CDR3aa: CASSLVADGGYTF
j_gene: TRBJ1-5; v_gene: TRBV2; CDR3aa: CASSGTGGYQPQHF
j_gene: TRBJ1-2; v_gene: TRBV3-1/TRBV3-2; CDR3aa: CASSHLGQDSYGYTF
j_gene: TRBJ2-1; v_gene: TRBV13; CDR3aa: CASSLGSGAYNEQFF
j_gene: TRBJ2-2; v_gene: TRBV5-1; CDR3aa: CASRVLAENTGELFF
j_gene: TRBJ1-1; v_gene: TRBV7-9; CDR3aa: CASREGAISTEAFF
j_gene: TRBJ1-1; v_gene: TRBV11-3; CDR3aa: CASSPQGLGTEAFF
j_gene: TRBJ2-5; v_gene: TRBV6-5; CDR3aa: CASMSRSGETQYF
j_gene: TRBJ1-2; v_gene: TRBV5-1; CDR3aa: CASSFRTGGDYGYTF
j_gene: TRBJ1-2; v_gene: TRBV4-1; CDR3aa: CASSQGNQGGGYTF